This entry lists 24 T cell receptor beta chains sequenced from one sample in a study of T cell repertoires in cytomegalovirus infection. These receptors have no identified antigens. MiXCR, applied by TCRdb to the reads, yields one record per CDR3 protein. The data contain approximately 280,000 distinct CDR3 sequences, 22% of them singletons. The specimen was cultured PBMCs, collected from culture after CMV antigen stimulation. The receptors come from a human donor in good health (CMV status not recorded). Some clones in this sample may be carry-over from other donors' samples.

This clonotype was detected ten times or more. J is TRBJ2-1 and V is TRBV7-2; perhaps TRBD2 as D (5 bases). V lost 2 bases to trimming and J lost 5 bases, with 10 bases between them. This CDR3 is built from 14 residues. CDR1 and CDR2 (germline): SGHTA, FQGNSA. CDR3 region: CASSLRGFDNEQFF. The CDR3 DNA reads TGTGCCAGCAGCTTAAGAGGGTTCGACAATGAGCAGTTCTTC.

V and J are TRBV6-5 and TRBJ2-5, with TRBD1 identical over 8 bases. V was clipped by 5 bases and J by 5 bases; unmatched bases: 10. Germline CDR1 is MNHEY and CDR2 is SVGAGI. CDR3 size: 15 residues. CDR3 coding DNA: TGTGCCAGCAGTCGCTGGCCATACAGGGGGGAGACCCAGTACTTC. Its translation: CASSRWPYRGETQYF.

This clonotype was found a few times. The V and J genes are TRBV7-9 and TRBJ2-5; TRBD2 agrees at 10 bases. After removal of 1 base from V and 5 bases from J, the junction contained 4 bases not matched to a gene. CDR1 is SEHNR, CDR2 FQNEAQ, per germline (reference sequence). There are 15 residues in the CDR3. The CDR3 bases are TGTGCCAGCAGCTTAGGAGCGGGAGGGCGCGAGACCCAGTACTTC. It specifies CASSLGAGGRETQYF.

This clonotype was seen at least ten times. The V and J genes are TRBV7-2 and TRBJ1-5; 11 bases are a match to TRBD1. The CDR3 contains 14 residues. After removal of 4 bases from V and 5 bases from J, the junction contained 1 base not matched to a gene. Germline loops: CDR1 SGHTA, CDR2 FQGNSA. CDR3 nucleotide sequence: TGTGCCAGCAGCTGGACAGGGGGCGATCAGCCCCAGCATTTT. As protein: CASSWTGGDQPQHF.

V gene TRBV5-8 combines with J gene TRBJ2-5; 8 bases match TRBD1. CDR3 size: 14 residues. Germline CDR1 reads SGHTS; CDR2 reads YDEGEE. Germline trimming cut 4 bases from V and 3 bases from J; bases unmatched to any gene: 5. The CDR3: CASSPGQGKETQYF. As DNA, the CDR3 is TGTGCCAGCAGCCCCGGACAGGGAAAAGAGACCCAGTACTTC.

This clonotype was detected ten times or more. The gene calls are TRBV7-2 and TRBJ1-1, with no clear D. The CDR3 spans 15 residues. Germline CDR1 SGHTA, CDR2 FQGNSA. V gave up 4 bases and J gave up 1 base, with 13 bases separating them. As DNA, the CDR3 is TGTGCCAGCAGCTCGTGGGCAGAGAAGAACACTGAAGCTTTCTTT. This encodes CASSSWAEKNTEAFF.

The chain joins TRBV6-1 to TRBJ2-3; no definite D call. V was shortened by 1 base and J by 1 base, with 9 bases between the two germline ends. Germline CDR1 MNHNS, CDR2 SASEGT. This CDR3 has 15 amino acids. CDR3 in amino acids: CASSEVWGGTDTQYF. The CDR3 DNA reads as TGTGCCAGCAGTGAAGTCTGGGGTGGCACAGATACGCAGTATTTT.

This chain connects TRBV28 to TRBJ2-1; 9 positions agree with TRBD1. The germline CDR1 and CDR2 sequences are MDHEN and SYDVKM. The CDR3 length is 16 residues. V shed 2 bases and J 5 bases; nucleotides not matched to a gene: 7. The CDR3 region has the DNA TGTGCCAGCAGTTTAACAGGGGGCCGGATGGACAATGAGCAGTTCTTC. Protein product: CASSLTGGRMDNEQFF.

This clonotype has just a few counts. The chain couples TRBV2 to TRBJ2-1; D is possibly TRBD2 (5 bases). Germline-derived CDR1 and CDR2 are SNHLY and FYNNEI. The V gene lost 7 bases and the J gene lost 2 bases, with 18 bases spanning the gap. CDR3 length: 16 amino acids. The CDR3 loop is CASKPGSRLPYNEQFF. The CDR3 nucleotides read TGTGCCAGCAAACCGGGGTCCCGATTGCCCTACAATGAGCAGTTCTTC.

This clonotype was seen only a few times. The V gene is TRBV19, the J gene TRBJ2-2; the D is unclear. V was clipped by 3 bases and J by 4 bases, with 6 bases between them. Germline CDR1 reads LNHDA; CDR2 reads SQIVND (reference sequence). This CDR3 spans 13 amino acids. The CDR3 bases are TGTGCCAGTAGTATGATGGGCACCGGGGAGCTGTTTTTT. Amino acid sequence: CASSMMGTGELFF.

The CDR3 loop is CASSFFPKRDRGRGTEAFF. CDR3 DNA: TGTGCCAGCAGCTTCTTCCCCAAGAGGGACAGGGGGCGCGGAACTGAAGCTTTCTTT. The rearrangement joins TRBV7-9 to TRBJ1-1, with 12 bases that match TRBD1. Looked up from germline, CDR1 is SEHNR and CDR2 is FQNEAQ (reference sequence). J gave up 5 bases and V 3 bases, and 16 bases lay outside the gene matches. There are 19 residues in the CDR3.

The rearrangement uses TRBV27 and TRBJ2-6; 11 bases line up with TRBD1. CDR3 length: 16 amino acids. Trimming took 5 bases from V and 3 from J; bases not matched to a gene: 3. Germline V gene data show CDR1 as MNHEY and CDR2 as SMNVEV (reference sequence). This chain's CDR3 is CASSGTGGYGANVLTF. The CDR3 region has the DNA TGTGCCAGCAGTGGGACAGGGGGGTATGGGGCCAACGTCCTGACTTTC.

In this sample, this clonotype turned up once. Here the CDR3 reads CSASTGGTEAFF. CDR3 in DNA: TGCAGTGCTTCGACAGGGGGGACTGAAGCTTTCTTT. The chain employs TRBV20-1 and TRBJ1-1, with 9 bases identical to TRBD1. CDR3 length equals 12 residues. Trimming removed 5 bases from V and 5 bases from J; junction bases left unmatched: 3. Germline V lookup: CDR1 DFQATT, CDR2 SNEGSKA (reference sequence).

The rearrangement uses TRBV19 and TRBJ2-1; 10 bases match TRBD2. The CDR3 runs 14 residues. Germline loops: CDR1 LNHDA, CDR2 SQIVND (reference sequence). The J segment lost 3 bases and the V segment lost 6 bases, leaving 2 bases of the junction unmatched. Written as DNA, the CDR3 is TGTGCCAGTAGCAAGCGGGAGGGCTACAATGAGCAGTTCTTC. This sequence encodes CASSKREGYNEQFF.

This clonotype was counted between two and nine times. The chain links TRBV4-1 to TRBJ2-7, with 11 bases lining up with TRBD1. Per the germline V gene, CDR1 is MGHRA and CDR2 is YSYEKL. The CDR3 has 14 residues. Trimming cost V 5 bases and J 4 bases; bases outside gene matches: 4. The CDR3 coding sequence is TGCGCCAGCAGCAAGGGACAGGGGGGATACGAGCAGTACTTC. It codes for CASSKGQGGYEQYF.

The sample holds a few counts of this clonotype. In nucleotides, the CDR3 is TGTGCCAGCACCCGTAGAGGGCAGGGGAAAGAGACCCAGTACTTC. It codes for CASTRRGQGKETQYF. This chain joins TRBV9 and TRBJ2-5; a possible D gene is TRBD1 (6 bases). The germline gives CDR1 SGDLS, CDR2 YYNGEE. The V gene lost 6 bases and the J gene lost 3 bases, with 18 bases spanning the gap. The CDR3 covers 15 residues.

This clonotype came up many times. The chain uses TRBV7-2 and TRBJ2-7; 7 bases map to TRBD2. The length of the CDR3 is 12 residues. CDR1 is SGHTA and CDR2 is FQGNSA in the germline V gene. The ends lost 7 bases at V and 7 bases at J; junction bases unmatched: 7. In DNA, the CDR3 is TGTGCCAGCACCTCGGGGGGAACAGAGCAGTACTTC. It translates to CASTSGGTEQYF.

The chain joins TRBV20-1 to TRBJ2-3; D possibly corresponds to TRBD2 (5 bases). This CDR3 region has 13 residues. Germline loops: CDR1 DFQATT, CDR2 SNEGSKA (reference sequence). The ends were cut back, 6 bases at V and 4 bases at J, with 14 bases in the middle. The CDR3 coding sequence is TGCAGTGCCATTCCTCTAGCAGCAGATACGCAGTATTTT. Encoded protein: CSAIPLAADTQYF.

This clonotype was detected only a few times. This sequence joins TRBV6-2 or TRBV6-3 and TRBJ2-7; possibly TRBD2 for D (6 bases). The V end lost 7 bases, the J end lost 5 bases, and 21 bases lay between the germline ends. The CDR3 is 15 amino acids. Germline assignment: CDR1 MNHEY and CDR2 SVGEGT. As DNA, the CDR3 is TGTGCCAGCAAACGGACCAGGGCGGGAACGGACGAGCAGTACTTC. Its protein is CASKRTRAGTDEQYF.

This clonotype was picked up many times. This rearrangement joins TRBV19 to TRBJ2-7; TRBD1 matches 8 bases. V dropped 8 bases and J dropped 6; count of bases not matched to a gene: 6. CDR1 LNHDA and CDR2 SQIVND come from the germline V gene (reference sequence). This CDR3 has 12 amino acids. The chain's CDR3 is CASQGALGEQYV. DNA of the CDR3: TGTGCCAGTCAGGGGGCGCTGGGCGAGCAGTACGTC.

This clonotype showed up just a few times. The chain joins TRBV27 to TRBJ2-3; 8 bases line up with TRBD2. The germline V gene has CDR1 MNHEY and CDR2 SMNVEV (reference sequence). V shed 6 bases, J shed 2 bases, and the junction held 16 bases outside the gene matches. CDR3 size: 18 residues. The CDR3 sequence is CASRIFAGGPLSTDTQYF. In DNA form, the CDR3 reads TGTGCCAGCAGAATCTTTGCGGGAGGCCCCCTTTCCACAGATACGCAGTATTTT.

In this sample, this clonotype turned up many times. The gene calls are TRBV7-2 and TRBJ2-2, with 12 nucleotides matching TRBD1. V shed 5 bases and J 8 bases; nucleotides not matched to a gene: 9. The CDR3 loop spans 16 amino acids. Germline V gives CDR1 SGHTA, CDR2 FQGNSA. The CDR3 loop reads CASSPPGQGAWGELFF. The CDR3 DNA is TGTGCCAGCAGCCCTCCGGGACAGGGGGCTTGGGGGGAGCTGTTTTTT. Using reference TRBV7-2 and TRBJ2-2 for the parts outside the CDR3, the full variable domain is GAGVSQSPSNKVTEKGKDVELRCDPISGHTALYWYRQSLGQGLEFLIYFQGNSAPDKSGLPSDRFSAERTGGSVSTLTIQRTQQEDSAVYLCASSPPGQGAWGELFFGEGSRLTVL.

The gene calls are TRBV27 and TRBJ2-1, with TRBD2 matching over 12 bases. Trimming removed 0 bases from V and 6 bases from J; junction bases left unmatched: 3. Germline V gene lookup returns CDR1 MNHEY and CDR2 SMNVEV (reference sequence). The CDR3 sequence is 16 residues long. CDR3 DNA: TGTGCCAGCAGTTTATCCGCGGGACTAGCGGGCAATGAGCAGTTCTTC. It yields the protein CASSLSAGLAGNEQFF.

CDR3 in DNA: TGTGCCAGCAGCTTACGGGGGTGGGGCACTGAAGCTTTCTTT. Translated: CASSLRGWGTEAFF. V is TRBV11-1 and J is TRBJ1-1; the D gene is possibly TRBD1 (5 bases). Looked up from germline, CDR1 is SGHAT and CDR2 is FQDESV (reference sequence). The CDR3 runs to 14 residues. Trimming pared 2 bases from V and 4 bases from J, leaving 11 bases between.